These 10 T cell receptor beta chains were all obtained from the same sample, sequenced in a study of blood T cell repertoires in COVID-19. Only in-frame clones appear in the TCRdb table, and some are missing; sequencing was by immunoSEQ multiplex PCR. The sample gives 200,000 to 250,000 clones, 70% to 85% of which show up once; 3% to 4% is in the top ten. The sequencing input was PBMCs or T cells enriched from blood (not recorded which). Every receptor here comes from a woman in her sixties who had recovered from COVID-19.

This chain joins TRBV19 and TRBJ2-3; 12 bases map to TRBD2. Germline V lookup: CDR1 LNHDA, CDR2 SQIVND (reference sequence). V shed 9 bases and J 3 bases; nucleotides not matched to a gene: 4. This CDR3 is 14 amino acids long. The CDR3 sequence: CASSSGRETDTQYF. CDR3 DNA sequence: TGTGCCAGCTCTAGCGGGAGGGAGACAGATACGCAGTATTTT.

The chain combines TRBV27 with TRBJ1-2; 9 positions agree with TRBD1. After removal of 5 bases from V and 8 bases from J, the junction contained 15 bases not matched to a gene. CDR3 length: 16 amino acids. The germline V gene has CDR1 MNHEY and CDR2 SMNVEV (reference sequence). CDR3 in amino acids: CASSQHRDRVVGGYTF. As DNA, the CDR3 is TGTGCCAGCAGTCAACACCGGGACAGGGTTGTTGGAGGCTACACCTTC.

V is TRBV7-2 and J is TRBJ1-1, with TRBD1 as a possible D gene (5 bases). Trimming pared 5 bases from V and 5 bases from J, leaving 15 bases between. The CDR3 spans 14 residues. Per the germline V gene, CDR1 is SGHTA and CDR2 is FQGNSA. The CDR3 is CASSPPSGGTEAFF. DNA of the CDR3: TGTGCCAGCAGCCCCCCGTCGGGGGGGACTGAAGCTTTCTTT.

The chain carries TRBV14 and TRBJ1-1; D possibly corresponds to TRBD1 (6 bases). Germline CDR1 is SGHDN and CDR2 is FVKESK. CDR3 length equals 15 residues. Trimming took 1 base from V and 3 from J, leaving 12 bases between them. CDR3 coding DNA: TGTGCCAGCAGCCAAGTTGACAGGATCGACACTGAAGCTTTCTTT. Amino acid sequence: CASSQVDRIDTEAFF.

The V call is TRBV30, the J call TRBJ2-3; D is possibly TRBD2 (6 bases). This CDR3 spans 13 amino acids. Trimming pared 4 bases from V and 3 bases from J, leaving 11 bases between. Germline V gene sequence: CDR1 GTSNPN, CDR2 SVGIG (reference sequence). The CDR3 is CAWKVGGTDTQYF. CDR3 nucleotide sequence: TGTGCCTGGAAGGTGGGGGGTACAGATACGCAGTATTTT.

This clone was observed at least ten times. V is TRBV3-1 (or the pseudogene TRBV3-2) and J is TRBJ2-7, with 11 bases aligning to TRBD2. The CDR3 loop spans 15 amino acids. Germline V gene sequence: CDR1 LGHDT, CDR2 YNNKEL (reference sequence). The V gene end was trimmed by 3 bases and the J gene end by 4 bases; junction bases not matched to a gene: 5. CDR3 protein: CASSHPGLAEYEQYF. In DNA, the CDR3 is TGTGCCAGCAGCCACCCGGGACTAGCGGAGTACGAGCAGTACTTC.

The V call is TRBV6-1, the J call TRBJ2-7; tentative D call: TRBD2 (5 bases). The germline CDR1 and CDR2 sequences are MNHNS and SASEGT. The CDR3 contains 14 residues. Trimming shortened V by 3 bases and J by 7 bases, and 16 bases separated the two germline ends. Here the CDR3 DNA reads TGTGCCAGCAGTGACGGACTCCCCTTGAGGGAGCAGTACTTC. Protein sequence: CASSDGLPLREQYF.

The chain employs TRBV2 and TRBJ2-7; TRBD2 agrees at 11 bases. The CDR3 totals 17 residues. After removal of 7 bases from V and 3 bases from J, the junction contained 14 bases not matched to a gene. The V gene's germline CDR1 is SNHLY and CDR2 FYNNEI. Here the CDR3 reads CASINGEPGLAGYEQYF. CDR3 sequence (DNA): TGTGCCAGCATCAACGGCGAACCAGGACTAGCGGGCTACGAGCAGTACTTC.

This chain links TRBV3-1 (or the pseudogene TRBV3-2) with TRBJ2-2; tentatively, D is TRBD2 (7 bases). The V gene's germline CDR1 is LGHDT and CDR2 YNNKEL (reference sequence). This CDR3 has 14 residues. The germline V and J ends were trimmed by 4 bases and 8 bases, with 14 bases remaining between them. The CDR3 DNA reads TGTGCCAGCAGCCTAAGGGGGGGTGCGGGGGAGCTGTTTTTT. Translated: CASSLRGGAGELFF.

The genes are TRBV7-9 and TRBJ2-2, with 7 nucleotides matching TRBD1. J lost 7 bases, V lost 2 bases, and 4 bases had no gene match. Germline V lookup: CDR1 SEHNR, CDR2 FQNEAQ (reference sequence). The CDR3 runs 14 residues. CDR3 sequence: CASSLKGGNGELFF. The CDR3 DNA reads TGTGCCAGCAGCTTAAAAGGGGGCAACGGGGAGCTGTTTTTT.